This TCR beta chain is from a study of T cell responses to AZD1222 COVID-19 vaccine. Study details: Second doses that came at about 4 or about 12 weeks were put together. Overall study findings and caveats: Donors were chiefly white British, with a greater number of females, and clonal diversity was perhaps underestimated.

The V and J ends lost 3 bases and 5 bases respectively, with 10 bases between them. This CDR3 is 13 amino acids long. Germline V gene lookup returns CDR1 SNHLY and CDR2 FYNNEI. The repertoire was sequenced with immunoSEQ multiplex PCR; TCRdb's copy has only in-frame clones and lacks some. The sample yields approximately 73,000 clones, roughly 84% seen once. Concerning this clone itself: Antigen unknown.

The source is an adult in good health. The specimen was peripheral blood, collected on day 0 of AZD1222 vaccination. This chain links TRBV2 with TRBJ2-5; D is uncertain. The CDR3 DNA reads TGTGCCAGCAGTGATGGCGTAGAGGAGACCCAGTACTTC. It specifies CASSDGVEETQYF.